This T cell receptor (beta chain) was profiled in a study of Ad26.COV2.S vaccination and SARS-CoV-2 variants. On the study more broadly: Intramuscular Ad26.COV2.S at 5x10^10 or 1x10^11 viral particles.

The assay was immunoSEQ multiplex PCR, and TCRdb's table has in-frame clones only and misses some. Of roughly 700,000 clones listed, 89% are singletons. The sample's treatment: 19 received Ad26.COV2.S at low or high dose, single or two shots; about 5 received placebo; per-sample allocation not given. Sample collection was performed on day 63 after the first vaccine or placebo injection. The germline V gene encodes CDR1 LNHNV and CDR2 YYDKDF (reference sequence). J gave up 5 bases and V 1 base, and 10 bases lay outside the gene matches. The CDR3 has 16 amino acids. The chain joins TRBV15 to TRBJ2-5; 7 bases are shared with TRBD2. The material was peripheral blood, obtained in a trial of Ad26.COV2.S vaccine versus placebo. This TCR came from a person between 18 and 60 years old who received the Ad26.COV2.S COVID-19 vaccine or a placebo. The CDR3 reads CATSRVVGLGSETQYF. DNA of the CDR3: TGTGCCACCAGCAGAGTTGTTGGACTAGGGTCGGAGACCCAGTACTTC.